The text below deals with one T cell receptor beta chain. Its antigen is unknown. V shed 1 base and J shed 0 bases, with 9 bases lying between them. This CDR3 has 15 residues. The germline V gene has CDR1 SNHLY and CDR2 FYNNEI. The data originate from a study of T cell responses to AZD1222 COVID-19 vaccine. Study results and limitations: Increases in Spike-specific TCR breadth and depth were seen after two AZD1222 doses.

The assay was immunoSEQ multiplex PCR, and TCRdb's table has in-frame clones only and misses some. The sample contains 200,000 or so clones, under 95% of which appear only once. The chain couples TRBV2 to TRBJ1-2; D remains unclear. This TCR was recovered from an adult who received the AZD1222 COVID-19 vaccine. The sequenced sample was peripheral blood, obtained 28 days after the second AZD1222 dose. CDR3: CASSEGAGANYGYTF. The DNA for the CDR3 is TGTGCCAGCAGTGAAGGGGCAGGAGCTAACTATGGCTACACCTTC. Using reference TRBV2 and TRBJ1-2 for the parts outside the CDR3, the full variable domain is EPEVTQTPSHQVTQMGQEVILRCVPISNHLYFYWYRQILGQKVEFLVSFYNNEISEKSEIFDDQFSVERPDGSNFTLKIRSTKLEDSAMYFCASSEGAGANYGYTFGSGTRLTVV.